These T cell receptor beta chains were read from a single sample in a study of T-cell reconstitution after alpha-beta-depleted transplantation in children. TCRdb reprocessed the PCR reads via MiXCR and lists one record per CDR3 protein. The sample includes 200,000 or so distinct CDR3 sequences, around 5.9% of them seen just once. The source was PBMCs, collected before TCRalphabeta/CD19-depleted stem cell transplant. The receptors shown here come from a girl under three years old with combined immunodeficiency, due to receive a stem cell transplant. The conserved cysteine and the conserved F or W are not part of the CDR3 here.

v_call,j_call,cdr3_aa
TRBV28,TRBJ1-2,ASSSPRQLHYGYT
TRBV29-1,TRBJ2-1,SVSGTSGRSYNEQF
TRBV10-3,TRBJ2-1,AISDYRDPPYNEQF
TRBV20-1,TRBJ2-7,SAREGRATYEQY
TRBV5-8,TRBJ1-1,ASSIGVNTEAF
TRBV18,TRBJ2-1,ASSPSRDYYNEQF
TRBV7-3,TRBJ2-1,ASSPWTSGRDNEQF
TRBV7-8,TRBJ2-1,ASSPPWLTSGETYNEQF
TRBV9,TRBJ2-3,ASSPKDRAIDTQY
TRBV11-2,TRBJ2-1,ASSLGEAGLSSYNEQF
TRBV12-3/TRBV12-4,TRBJ2-5,ASSLGGLQETQY
TRBV14,TRBJ2-7,ASSQEPGGSLGLHEQY
TRBV6-2/TRBV6-3,TRBJ1-2,ARSGTVGYT
TRBV21-1,TRBJ1-1,ASSRWRGGTEAF
TRBV6-1,TRBJ2-4,ASSEKVAGGAKNIQY
TRBV4-1,TRBJ2-1,ASSQSGTGGTNNEQF
TRBV15,TRBJ2-1,ATSREPGVENNEQF
TRBV20-1,TRBJ2-5,SATQATSGRGGETQY
TRBV4-1,TRBJ2-7,ASSQVVTGHYEQY
TRBV15,TRBJ2-5,ATSNEPSGGWETQY
TRBV25-1,TRBJ2-1,ASSEYFMRDRGLVNEQF
TRBV7-6,TRBJ2-7,ASSPKGQGYYEQY
TRBV11-3,TRBJ2-3,ASSPWMGDTQY
TRBV12-3/TRBV12-4,TRBJ2-7,ASSLDGGLYEQY
TRBV20-1,TRBJ1-5,SASLTPTGEVQPQH
TRBV4-2,TRBJ2-1,ASSQASTGYNEQF
TRBV20-1,TRBJ2-7,SASRRDSIYEQY
TRBV3-1,TRBJ2-1,ASSPSEDGIEQF
TRBV29-1,TRBJ2-1,STYDPLNEQF
TRBV20-1,TRBJ2-1,SARSFRETGPLGNEQF
TRBV28,TRBJ2-1,ASSSRGVWGGDNEQF
TRBV29-1,TRBJ2-1,SVKASYNEQF
TRBV4-1,TRBJ2-1,ASSQSGYNEQF
TRBV7-9,TRBJ2-7,ASRHPGQGVPYEQY
TRBV7-2,TRBJ2-3,ASSPYLAGADTQY
TRBV7-9,TRBJ2-1,ASSPFPSGALEQF
TRBV28,TRBJ2-7,ASSFGFSYEQY
TRBV20-1,TRBJ1-1,SAPAYETSTGAF
TRBV4-1,TRBJ2-1,ASSQDAGRELGGEQF
TRBV25-1,TRBJ2-7,ASSEYPPGGLNEQY
TRBV6-1,TRBJ1-1,ASRQGPSTEAF
TRBV11-3,TRBJ2-2,ASSLPRLELNTGELF
TRBV4-3,TRBJ2-3,ASSQDRTGVRSDTQY
TRBV29-1,TRBJ1-4,SVARGRDSPNNEKLF
TRBV9,TRBJ2-7,ASSAGTQVYEQY
TRBV24-1,TRBJ2-7,ATGQGYEQY
TRBV3-1,TRBJ2-5,ASSHPRTDQETQY